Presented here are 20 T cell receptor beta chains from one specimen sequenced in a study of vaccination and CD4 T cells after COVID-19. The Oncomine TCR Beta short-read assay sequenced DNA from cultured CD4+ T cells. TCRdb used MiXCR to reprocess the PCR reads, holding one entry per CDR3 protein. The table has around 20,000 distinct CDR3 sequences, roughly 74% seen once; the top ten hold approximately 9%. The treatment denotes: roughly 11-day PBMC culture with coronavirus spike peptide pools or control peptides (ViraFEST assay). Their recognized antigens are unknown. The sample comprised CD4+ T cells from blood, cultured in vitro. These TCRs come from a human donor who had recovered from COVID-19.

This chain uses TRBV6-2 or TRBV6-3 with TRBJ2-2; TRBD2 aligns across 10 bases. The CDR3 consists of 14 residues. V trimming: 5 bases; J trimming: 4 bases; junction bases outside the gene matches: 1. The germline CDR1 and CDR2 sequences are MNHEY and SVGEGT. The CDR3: CASSSGRATGELFF. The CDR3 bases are TGTGCCAGCAGTAGCGGGAGGGCCACCGGGGAGCTGTTTTTT.

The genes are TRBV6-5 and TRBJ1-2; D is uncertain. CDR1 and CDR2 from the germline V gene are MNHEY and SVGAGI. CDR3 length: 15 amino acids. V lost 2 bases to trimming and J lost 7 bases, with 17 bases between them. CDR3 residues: CASSYDSRQNRGYTF. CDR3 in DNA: TGTGCCAGCAGTTACGATTCGAGGCAGAACCGTGGCTACACCTTC.

CDR3 sequence: CASSPPEGTGGWLLYNEQFF. CDR3 bases: TGTGCCAGCAGCCCCCCAGAAGGGACAGGTGGGTGGCTCCTCTACAATGAGCAGTTCTTC. This sequence joins TRBV7-6 and TRBJ2-1; TRBD1 agrees at 8 bases. The CDR3 is 20 amino acids. With V trimmed by 5 bases and J by 3 bases, 21 bases remained unmatched. The germline V gene encodes CDR1 SGHVS and CDR2 FNYEAQ.

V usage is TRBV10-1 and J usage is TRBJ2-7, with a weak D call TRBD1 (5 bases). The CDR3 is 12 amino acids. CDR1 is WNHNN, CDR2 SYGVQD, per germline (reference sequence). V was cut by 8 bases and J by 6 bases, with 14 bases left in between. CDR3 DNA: TGCGCCAGCGGGGCTATTCTGGGCGAGCAGTACTTC. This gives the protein CASGAILGEQYF.

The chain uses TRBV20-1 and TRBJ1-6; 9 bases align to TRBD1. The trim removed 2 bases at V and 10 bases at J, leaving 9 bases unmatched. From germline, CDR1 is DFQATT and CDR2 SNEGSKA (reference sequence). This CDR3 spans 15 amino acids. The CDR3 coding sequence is TGCAGTGCTAGACAGAGCGGGACAGGGCAATCACCCCTCCACTTT. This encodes CSARQSGTGQSPLHF.

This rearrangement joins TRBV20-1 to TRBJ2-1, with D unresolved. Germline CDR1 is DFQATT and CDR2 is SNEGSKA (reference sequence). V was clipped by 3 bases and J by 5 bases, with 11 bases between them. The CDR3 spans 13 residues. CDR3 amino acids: CSARDDKNNEQFF. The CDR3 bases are TGCAGTGCTAGGGATGATAAAAACAATGAGCAGTTCTTC.

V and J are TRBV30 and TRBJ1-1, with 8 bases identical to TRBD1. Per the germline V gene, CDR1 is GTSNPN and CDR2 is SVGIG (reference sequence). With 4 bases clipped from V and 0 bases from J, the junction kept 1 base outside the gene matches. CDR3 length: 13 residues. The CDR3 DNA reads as TGTGCCTGGACAGGGGGCATGAACACTGAAGCTTTCTTT. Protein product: CAWTGGMNTEAFF.

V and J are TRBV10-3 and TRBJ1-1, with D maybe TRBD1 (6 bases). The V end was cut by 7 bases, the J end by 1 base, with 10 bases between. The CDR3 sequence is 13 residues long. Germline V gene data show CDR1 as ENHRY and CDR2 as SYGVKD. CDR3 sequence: CAITATGNTEAFF. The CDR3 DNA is TGTGCCATCACTGCGACAGGGAACACTGAAGCTTTCTTT.

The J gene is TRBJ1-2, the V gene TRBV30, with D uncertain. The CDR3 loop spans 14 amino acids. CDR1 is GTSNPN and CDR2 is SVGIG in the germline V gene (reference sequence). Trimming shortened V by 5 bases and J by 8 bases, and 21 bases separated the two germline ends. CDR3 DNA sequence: TGTGCCTGGGGTCGAGAGTGGAGGGTGATCGGCTACACCTTC. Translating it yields CAWGREWRVIGYTF.

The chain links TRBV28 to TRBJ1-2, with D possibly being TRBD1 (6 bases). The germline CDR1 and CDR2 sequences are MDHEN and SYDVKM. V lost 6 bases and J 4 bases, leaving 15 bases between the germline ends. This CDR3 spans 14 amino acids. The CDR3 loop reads CASRENREAYGYTF. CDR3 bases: TGTGCCAGCAGGGAAAACAGGGAGGCCTATGGCTACACCTTC.

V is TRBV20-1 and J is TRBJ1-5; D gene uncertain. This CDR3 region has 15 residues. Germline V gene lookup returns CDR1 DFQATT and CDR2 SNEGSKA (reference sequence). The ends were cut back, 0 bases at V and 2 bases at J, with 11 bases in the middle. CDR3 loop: CSARDGEGGNQPQHF. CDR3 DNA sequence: TGCAGTGCTAGAGATGGGGAGGGTGGCAATCAGCCCCAGCATTTT.

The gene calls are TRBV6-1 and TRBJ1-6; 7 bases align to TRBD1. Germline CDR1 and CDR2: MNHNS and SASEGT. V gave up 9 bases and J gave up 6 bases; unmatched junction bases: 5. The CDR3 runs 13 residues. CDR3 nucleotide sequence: TGTGCCAGTGGGGACAGAACTAATTCACCCCTCCACTTT. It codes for CASGDRTNSPLHF.

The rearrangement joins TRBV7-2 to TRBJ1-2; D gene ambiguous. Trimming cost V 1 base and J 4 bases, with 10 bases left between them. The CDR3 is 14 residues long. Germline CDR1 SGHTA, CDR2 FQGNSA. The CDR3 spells CASSLVLAGYGYTF. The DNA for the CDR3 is TGTGCCAGCAGCTTAGTTCTGGCCGGCTATGGCTACACCTTC.

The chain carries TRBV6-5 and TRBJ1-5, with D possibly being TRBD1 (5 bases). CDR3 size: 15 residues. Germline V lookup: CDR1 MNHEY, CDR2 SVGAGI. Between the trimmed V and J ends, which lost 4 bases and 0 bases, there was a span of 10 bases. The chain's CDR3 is CASSWGGYSNQPQHF. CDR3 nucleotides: TGTGCCAGCAGTTGGGGGGGGTATAGCAATCAGCCCCAGCATTTT.

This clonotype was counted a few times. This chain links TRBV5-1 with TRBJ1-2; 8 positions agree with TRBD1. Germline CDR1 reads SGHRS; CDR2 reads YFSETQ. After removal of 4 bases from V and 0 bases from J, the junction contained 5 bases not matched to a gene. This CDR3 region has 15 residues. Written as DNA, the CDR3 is TGCGCCAGCAGCCGAGACAGGGGAGCTAACTATGGCTACACCTTC. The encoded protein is CASSRDRGANYGYTF.

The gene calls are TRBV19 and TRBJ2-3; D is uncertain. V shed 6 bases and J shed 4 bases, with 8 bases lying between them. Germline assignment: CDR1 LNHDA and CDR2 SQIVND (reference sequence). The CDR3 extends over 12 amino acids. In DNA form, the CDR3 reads TGTGCCAGTAGCCCTGGGGCAGATACGCAGTATTTT. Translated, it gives CASSPGADTQYF. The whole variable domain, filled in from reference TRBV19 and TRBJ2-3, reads DGGITQSPKYLFRKEGQNVTLSCEQNLNHDAMYWYRQDPGQGLRLIYYSQIVNDFQKGDIAEGYSVSREKKESFPLTVTSAQKNPTAFYLCASSPGADTQYFGPGTRLTVL.

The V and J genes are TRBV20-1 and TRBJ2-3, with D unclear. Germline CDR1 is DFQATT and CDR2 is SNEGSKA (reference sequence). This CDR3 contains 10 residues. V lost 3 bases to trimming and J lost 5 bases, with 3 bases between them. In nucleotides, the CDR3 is TGCAGTGCTAGGGAAGATACGCAGTATTTT. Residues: CSAREDTQYF.

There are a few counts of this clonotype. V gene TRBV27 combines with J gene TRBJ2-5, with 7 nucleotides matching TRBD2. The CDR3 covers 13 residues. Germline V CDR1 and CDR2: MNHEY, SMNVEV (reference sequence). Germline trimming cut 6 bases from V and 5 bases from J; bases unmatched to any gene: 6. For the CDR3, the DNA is TGTGCCAGCAGAAGGGAGGGCCGGGAGACCCAGTACTTC. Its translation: CASRREGRETQYF.

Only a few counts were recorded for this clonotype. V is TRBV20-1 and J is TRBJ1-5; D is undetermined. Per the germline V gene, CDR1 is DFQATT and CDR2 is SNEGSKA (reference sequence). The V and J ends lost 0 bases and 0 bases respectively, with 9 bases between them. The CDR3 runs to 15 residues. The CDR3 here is CSAREGTPSNQPQHF. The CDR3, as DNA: TGCAGTGCTAGAGAGGGTACCCCTAGCAATCAGCCCCAGCATTTT.

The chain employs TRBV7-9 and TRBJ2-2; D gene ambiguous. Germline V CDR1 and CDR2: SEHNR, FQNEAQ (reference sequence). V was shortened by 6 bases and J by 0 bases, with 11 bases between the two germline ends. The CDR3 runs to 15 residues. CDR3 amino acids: CASRGIRTNTGELFF. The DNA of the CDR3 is TGTGCCAGCAGGGGGATTCGCACGAACACCGGGGAGCTGTTTTTT.